Included here is one T cell receptor beta chain sequence, with context. This sample was included in a study of T cell responses to AZD1222 COVID-19 vaccine. Trimming removed 5 bases from V and 7 bases from J, with 17 bases in between. CDR1 is MDHEN, CDR2 SYDVKM, per germline. There are 15 residues in the CDR3. Assay: immunoSEQ multiplex PCR; the TCRdb copy retains only in-frame clones and omits some. Altogether 55,000 to 65,000 clones are present, roughly 80% being singletons, with the ten largest covering less than 4.5%. J is TRBJ1-4 and V is TRBV28, with D hard to call. This clonotype was sampled from an adult who received the AZD1222 COVID-19 vaccine. Source: peripheral blood, taken 28 days after the second AZD1222 dose. CDR3 in amino acids: CASSPPEANSEKLFF. Written as DNA, the CDR3 is TGTGCCAGCAGTCCCCCCGAAGCTAATAGTGAAAAACTGTTTTTT.